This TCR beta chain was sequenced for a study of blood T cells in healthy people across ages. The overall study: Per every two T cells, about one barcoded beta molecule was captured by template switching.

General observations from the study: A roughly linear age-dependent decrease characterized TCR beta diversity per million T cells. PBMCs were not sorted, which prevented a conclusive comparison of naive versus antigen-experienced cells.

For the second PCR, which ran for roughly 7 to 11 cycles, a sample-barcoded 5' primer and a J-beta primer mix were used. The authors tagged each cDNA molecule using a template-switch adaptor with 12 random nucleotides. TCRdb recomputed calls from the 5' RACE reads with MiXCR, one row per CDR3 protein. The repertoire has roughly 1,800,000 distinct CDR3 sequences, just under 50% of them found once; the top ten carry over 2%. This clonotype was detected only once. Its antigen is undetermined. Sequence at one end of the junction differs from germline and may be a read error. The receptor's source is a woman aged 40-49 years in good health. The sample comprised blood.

The CDR3: CANSLFPANYGYTF. In nucleotides, the CDR3 is TGTGCCAACAGTTTATTTCCAGCTAACTATGGCTACACCTTC. The J gene is TRBJ1-2, the V gene TRBV28; D is ambiguous. The CDR3 extends over 14 amino acids. Germline V gene sequence: CDR1 MDHEN, CDR2 SYDVKM.